The 5 T cell receptor beta chains presented below share a single source sample, sequenced in a study of T cells in Graves' hyperthyroidism and ophthalmopathy. Amplification of TCR beta CDR3 regions was performed using RNA transcripts as template. The HTBI primer set was used in a first-round RT-PCR of the TCR CDR3. Each CDR3 protein gets one entry after TCRdb re-called the multiplex PCR reads with MiXCR. The sample contains roughly 200,000 distinct CDR3 sequences, around a sixth of which appear only once. The sequenced material came from blood. These receptors were taken from a woman between 45 and 65 years old with Graves' hyperthyroidism.

This clonotype was detected only a few times. The chain couples TRBV20-1 to TRBJ2-2, with D unresolved. This CDR3 comprises 12 residues. V dropped 4 bases and J dropped 7 bases, with 10 bases sitting between them. The germline V gene has CDR1 DFQATT and CDR2 SNEGSKA (reference sequence). In nucleotides, the CDR3 is TGCAGTGCTACACTGCGTGTCGGGGAGCTGTTTTTT. Translating it yields CSATLRVGELFF.

The sample holds a few counts of this clonotype. J is TRBJ1-6 and V is TRBV20-1; TRBD1 aligns across 9 bases. Germline V lookup: CDR1 DFQATT, CDR2 SNEGSKA (reference sequence). The trim removed 6 bases at V and 7 bases at J, leaving 10 bases unmatched. CDR3 length: 15 residues. For the CDR3, the DNA is TGCAGTGCGCGTTTCATGACAGGGGGAAATTCACCCCTCCACTTT. Protein product: CSARFMTGGNSPLHF.

This chain links TRBV29-1 with TRBJ2-5; 9 positions agree with TRBD2. Trimming cost V 4 bases and J 4 bases; bases outside gene matches: 10. Per germline, CDR1 SQVTM and CDR2 ANQGSEA. The CDR3 consists of 15 residues. CDR3 sequence: CSVVSLAGEGETQYF. The CDR3 coding sequence is TGCAGCGTTGTAAGCTTAGCGGGAGAAGGAGAGACCCAGTACTTC.

This clonotype was counted a few times. The chain recombines TRBV19 with TRBJ2-7, with D unclear. Per the germline V gene, CDR1 is LNHDA and CDR2 is SQIVND (reference sequence). V was trimmed by 5 bases and J by 2 bases, leaving 10 bases between them. The CDR3 runs 13 residues. In DNA, the CDR3 is TGTGCCAGTAGTCCCTCGACCGCCTACGAGCAGTACTTC. Amino acid sequence: CASSPSTAYEQYF.

This clonotype was recorded at least ten times. The V gene is TRBV3-1, the J gene TRBJ1-5; D remains ambiguous. The CDR3 sequence is 13 residues long. Germline CDR1 LGHDT, CDR2 YNNKEL (reference sequence). V lost 0 bases, J lost 7 bases, and 7 bases lay in between. CDR3 residues: CASSQDAKQPQHF. The CDR3 bases are TGTGCCAGCAGCCAAGATGCGAAGCAGCCCCAGCATTTT. The whole variable domain, remainder taken from reference TRBV3-1 and TRBJ1-5, is DTAVSQTPKYLVTQMGNDKSIKCEQNLGHDTMYWYKQDSKKFLKIMFSYNNKELIINETVPNRFSPKSPDKAHLNLHINSLELGDSAVYFCASSQDAKQPQHFGDGTRLSIL.